This TCR beta chain was observed in a study of PD-1 blockade in classical Hodgkin lymphoma. Findings and caveats of the study: The CD4+ diversity rise by C4D1 was clearest in complete responders. Patients who initiated nivolumab within 1 year of ASCT were excluded. Baseline diversity resembling that of newly diagnosed patients was seen in complete responders.

The table came from immunoSEQ multiplex PCR; TCRdb's copy has only in-frame clones and leaves some out. Here the sample spans about 46,000 clones, approximately 70% being singletons. Trimming shortened V by 6 bases and J by 4 bases, and 12 bases separated the two germline ends. The germline V gene has CDR1 MNHNS and CDR2 SASEGT. The CDR3 loop spans 13 amino acids. This clone appeared a few times. The antigen is undetermined. All the patients suffered relapse after autologous stem cell transplantation, and brentuximab vedotin exposure differed. The specimen comprised peripheral blood mononuclear cells (PBMCs), sampled at baseline. This clonotype was obtained from a human donor with classical Hodgkin lymphoma. V is TRBV6-1 and J is TRBJ2-5, with a weak D call TRBD2 (5 bases). The CDR3 sequence: CASSLRGGETQYF. CDR3 DNA: TGTGCCAGCAGCTTACGGGGTGGAGAGACCCAGTACTTC.